A single sample is the source of the 20 T cell receptor beta chains below, sequenced in a study of cytomegalovirus exposure and HLA in healthy donors. PCR amplification relied on 60 Vbeta primers (plus 13 Jbeta primers). Sequencing used immunoSEQ multiplex PCR; TCRdb keeps in-frame clones, though not all of them. The table records roughly 100,000 clones, over 70% of them present only once. Sequenced: PBMCs. The receptors were sampled from a woman aged 40-49 years in good health and CMV-seronegative.

The chain couples TRBV2 to TRBJ2-1; 8 bases are a match to TRBD1. Germline values: CDR1 SNHLY, CDR2 FYNNEI. The CDR3 runs to 15 residues. The trim removed 6 bases at V and 6 bases at J, leaving 10 bases unmatched. CDR3 nucleotide sequence: TGTGCCAGCAGGGTACAGGGGGTTTCAGCCAATGAGCAGTTCTTC. This sequence encodes CASRVQGVSANEQFF.

The gene calls are TRBV9 and TRBJ1-3; D uncertain. This CDR3 region has 14 residues. Germline V CDR1 and CDR2: SGDLS, YYNGEE. V lost 0 bases and J 5 bases, leaving 9 bases between the germline ends. The CDR3 DNA reads as TGTGCCAGCAGCGTAGCGGGAGGGAGAAACACCATATATTTT. This codes for CASSVAGGRNTIYF.

This chain links TRBV19 with TRBJ2-3; D unresolved. Trimming removed 5 bases at V and 0 bases at J, with 6 bases between. Per germline, CDR1 LNHDA and CDR2 SQIVND (reference sequence). The CDR3 spans 13 residues. CDR3 sequence (DNA): TGTGCCAGTAGTCCAGCGAGCACAGATACGCAGTATTTT. It yields the protein CASSPASTDTQYF. Full variable domain (missing parts from reference TRBV19 and TRBJ2-3): DGGITQSPKYLFRKEGQNVTLSCEQNLNHDAMYWYRQDPGQGLRLIYYSQIVNDFQKGDIAEGYSVSREKKESFPLTVTSAQKNPTAFYLCASSPASTDTQYFGPGTRLTVL.

Concerning this clone itself: No conserved phenylalanine or tryptophan ends this CDR3, so it is likely a read error. The V call is TRBV5-6, the J call TRBJ1-5; tentatively, D is TRBD1 (6 bases). Germline CDR1 and CDR2: SGHDT and YYEEEE. CDR3 length equals 15 residues. Trimming shortened V by 5 bases and J by 10 bases, and 22 bases separated the two germline ends. CDR3 sequence reads: CASSPQGVGAQPQHV. Written as DNA, the CDR3 is TGTGCCAGCAGTCCCCAAGGTGTGGGGGCCCAACCCCAGCATGTT.

The CDR3 DNA reads TGTGCCTGGAGATTTAGCAGGGGCGGGACCCAGTACTTC. It is translated as CAWRFSRGGTQYF. The chain recombines TRBV30 with TRBJ2-5; D is possibly TRBD1 (6 bases). V lost 3 bases and J lost 7, with 15 bases in between. Germline assignment: CDR1 GTSNPN and CDR2 SVGIG (reference sequence). CDR3 length equals 13 residues. The full variable domain, with the rest looked up from reference TRBV30 and TRBJ2-5, is SQTIHQWPATLVQPVGSPLSLECTVEGTSNPNLYWYRQAAGRGLQLLFYSVGIGQISSEVPQNLSASRPQDRQFILSSKKLLLSDSGFYLCAWRFSRGGTQYFGPGTRLLVL.

The chain employs TRBV5-1 and TRBJ2-2, with D possibly matching TRBD2 (7 bases). Trimming cost V 4 bases and J 3 bases, with 13 bases left between them. The germline CDR1 and CDR2 sequences are SGHRS and YFSETQ. The CDR3 sequence is 15 residues long. The CDR3 is CASSTTGRDTGELFF. CDR3 nucleotide sequence: TGCGCCAGCAGCACAACAGGGAGGGACACCGGGGAGCTGTTTTTT. The full variable domain, in which reference TRBV5-1 and TRBJ2-2 provide the parts outside the CDR3, is KAGVTQTPRYLIKTRGQQVTLSCSPISGHRSVSWYQQTPGQGLQFLFEYFSETQRNKGNFPGRFSGRQFSNSRSEMNVSTLELGDSALYLCASSTTGRDTGELFFGEGSRLTVL.

The chain uses TRBV5-1 and TRBJ1-5; 8 bases align to TRBD1. Per germline, CDR1 SGHRS and CDR2 YFSETQ. The J segment lost 10 bases and the V segment lost 2 bases, leaving 17 bases of the junction unmatched. There are 17 residues in the CDR3. CDR3 DNA: TGCGCCAGCAGCTTAACCGGGACAGGCGGGCACCGGGACCCCCAGCATTTT. It specifies CASSLTGTGGHRDPQHF.

The chain links TRBV19 to TRBJ2-5; 12 nucleotides agree with TRBD2. There are 18 residues in the CDR3. Per germline, CDR1 LNHDA and CDR2 SQIVND (reference sequence). V dropped 2 bases and J dropped 4; count of bases not matched to a gene: 11. DNA for the CDR3: TGTGCCAGTAGTATAACCCTAGCGGGGGGGCCACTGGGAGAGACCCAGTACTTC. Translating it yields CASSITLAGGPLGETQYF.

This sequence joins TRBV10-2 and TRBJ2-7, with 10 bases lining up with TRBD1. The CDR3 has 16 amino acids. V gave up 4 bases and J gave up 2 bases; unmatched junction bases: 8. Germline V CDR1 and CDR2: WSHSY, SAAADI. This CDR3 is CASSGAPGQGTYEQYF. In nucleotides, the CDR3 is TGCGCCAGCAGTGGGGCGCCGGGACAGGGGACCTACGAGCAGTACTTC.

This clone was detected once. The chain employs TRBV4-2 and TRBJ2-3, with 8 bases fitting TRBD2. Germline V gives CDR1 LGHNA, CDR2 YNFKEQ. The CDR3 totals 19 residues. The V and J ends lost 0 bases and 0 bases, in that order; junction bases with no gene match: 11. As DNA, the CDR3 is TGTGCCAGCAGCCAAGACGGGGTAGCGGGGCAACTAAGCACAGATACGCAGTATTTT. As protein: CASSQDGVAGQLSTDTQYF.

This clone was seen more than once but under ten times. The chain links TRBV4-2 to TRBJ2-2; 7 bases line up with TRBD1. CDR3 length: 16 residues. Per the germline V gene, CDR1 is LGHNA and CDR2 is YNFKEQ. The ends lost 5 bases at V and 6 bases at J; junction bases unmatched: 12. The CDR3, as DNA: TGTGCCAGCAGCTACGGGACAGAGAGAGTAGCCGGGGAGCTGTTTTTT. Amino acids: CASSYGTERVAGELFF.

V gene TRBV4-3 combines with J gene TRBJ1-2; D uncertain. Deletions cut 1 base from V and 3 bases from J, with 12 bases between. The germline gives CDR1 LGHNA, CDR2 YSLEER. This CDR3 comprises 15 residues. The CDR3 protein is CASSQAHAQDYGYTF. CDR3 DNA: TGCGCCAGCAGCCAAGCGCATGCCCAGGACTATGGCTACACCTTC.

V usage is TRBV19 and J usage is TRBJ1-2; 9 nucleotides match TRBD1. Trimming removed 5 bases from V and 4 bases from J; junction bases left unmatched: 5. Germline V gene lookup returns CDR1 LNHDA and CDR2 SQIVND (reference sequence). The length of the CDR3 is 14 residues. The CDR3 loop is CASSGQGRGYGYTF. CDR3 nucleotides: TGTGCCAGTAGTGGACAGGGGCGAGGCTATGGCTACACCTTC.

This clone was found a few times. A read error may account for a junction end that differs from germline. V and J are TRBV5-6 and TRBJ2-7; perhaps TRBD2 as D (5 bases). The CDR3 is 13 amino acids. Germline V CDR1 and CDR2: SGHDT, YYEEEE. The CDR3 sequence: CASTLNGVNEQYF. CDR3 DNA: TGTGCCAGCACCTTGAACGGGGTAAACGAGCAGTACTTC.

This CDR3 is CASSLLYDSPYQETQYF. The DNA of the CDR3 is TGTGCCAGCAGTCTTCTGTATGACAGTCCTTACCAAGAGACCCAGTACTTC. The gene calls are TRBV25-1 and TRBJ2-5; D is possibly TRBD1 (5 bases). This CDR3 is 17 amino acids long. Trimming took 5 bases from V and 0 from J, leaving 19 bases between them. The germline V gene has CDR1 MGHDK and CDR2 SYGVNS.

The chain is built from TRBV5-6 and TRBJ2-1, with a tentative D call TRBD1 (5 bases). The CDR3 is 14 residues long. Germline loops: CDR1 SGHDT, CDR2 YYEEEE. V gave up 1 base and J gave up 1 base, with 6 bases separating them. CDR3 coding DNA: TGTGCCAGCAGCTTGAGGGGTTCCTACAATGAGCAGTTCTTC. The encoded protein is CASSLRGSYNEQFF.

This clone has only a few counts. The chain is built from TRBV11-2 and TRBJ2-7; 11 bases match TRBD1. The junction had 10 bases not matched to a gene; V was cut back by 5 bases and J by 7 bases. Germline values: CDR1 SGHAT, CDR2 FQNNGV. This CDR3 region has 15 residues. The CDR3 is CASSEPGQGDEEQYF. In DNA form, the CDR3 reads TGTGCCAGCAGCGAACCGGGACAGGGGGATGAGGAGCAGTACTTC.

This chain joins TRBV5-1 and TRBJ2-1, with D possibly TRBD2 on 6 matching bases. This CDR3 is built from 16 residues. Trimming cost V 3 bases and J 2 bases, with 15 bases left between them. The germline V gene encodes CDR1 SGHRS and CDR2 YFSETQ. The CDR3 region has the DNA TGCGCCAGCAGCTCGGTCGGCTGGGGGGCCTACAATGAGCAGTTCTTC. It is translated as CASSSVGWGAYNEQFF. The variable domain in full, with the rest retrieved from reference TRBV5-1 and TRBJ2-1, is KAGVTQTPRYLIKTRGQQVTLSCSPISGHRSVSWYQQTPGQGLQFLFEYFSETQRNKGNFPGRFSGRQFSNSRSEMNVSTLELGDSALYLCASSSVGWGAYNEQFFGPGTRLTVL.

This clone was observed a handful of times. The chain links TRBV4-2 to TRBJ1-1, with a weak D call TRBD1 (5 bases). The germline V and J ends were trimmed by 0 bases and 11 bases, with 13 bases remaining between them. The CDR3 sequence is 13 residues long. Germline V gene lookup returns CDR1 LGHNA and CDR2 YNFKEQ. The CDR3 loop reads CASSQERGLGAFF. The CDR3 DNA reads TGTGCCAGCAGCCAAGAAAGGGGCCTCGGGGCTTTCTTT.

V gene TRBV6-5 combines with J gene TRBJ1-1; D might be TRBD1 (5 bases). Germline V gives CDR1 MNHEY, CDR2 SVGAGI. The CDR3 runs to 14 residues. Trimming removed 2 bases from V and 6 bases from J, with 13 bases in between. CDR3 sequence reads: CASSYNRGIAEAFF. DNA for the CDR3: TGTGCCAGCAGTTACAACCGGGGGATCGCTGAAGCTTTCTTT.